The next 12 T cell receptor beta chains were all read from a single sample in a study of molecular identifiers for immune sequencing clone quantification. TCRdb redid the calling of the PCR reads with MiXCR, one entry per CDR3 protein. This sample has around 480,000 distinct CDR3 sequences, with over 20% found just once. Material for sequencing was naive CD8+ T cells from blood, with Jurkat cell RNA spiked in. The subset denotes: FACS-sorted CD8+CD4-CCR7+CD45RA+ naive T cells. Receptors were obtained from a human donor in good health. Some libraries in this study had Jurkat cell RNA spiked in.

This clonotype appeared many times. The chain employs TRBV15 and TRBJ1-3; D remains ambiguous. The CDR3 contains 12 residues. Trimming left V 3 bases short and J 3 bases short, with 3 bases between. Germline CDR1 reads LNHNV; CDR2 reads YYDKDF (reference sequence). The CDR3 nucleotides are TGTGCCACCAGCAGTTTTGGAAACACCATATATTTT. It yields the protein CATSSFGNTIYF.

The chain links TRBV7-9 to TRBJ2-7; no clear D. V dropped 1 base and J dropped 2 bases, with 9 bases sitting between them. Germline CDR1 reads SEHNR; CDR2 reads FQNEAQ (reference sequence). This CDR3 has 14 amino acids. The CDR3 region has the DNA TGTGCCAGCAGCTTAGAAACAGAGGCCTACGAGCAGTACTTC. The encoded protein is CASSLETEAYEQYF.

V is TRBV19 and J is TRBJ2-7, with D perhaps TRBD1 or TRBD2 (5 bases each). Germline-derived CDR1 and CDR2 are LNHDA and SQIVND (reference sequence). Trimming pared 1 base from V and 2 bases from J, leaving 15 bases between. The CDR3 extends over 16 amino acids. Here the CDR3 DNA reads TGTGCCAGTAGTATAGTAGCAGGGACGGTTACCTACGAGCAGTACTTC. It yields the protein CASSIVAGTVTYEQYF.

The chain links TRBV19 to TRBJ2-1; no definite D call. Trimming took 1 base from V and 8 from J, leaving 9 bases between them. The CDR3 contains 13 residues. CDR1 is LNHDA, CDR2 SQIVND, per germline (reference sequence). In DNA, the CDR3 is TGTGCCAGTAGTATAGTTCTACACGATGAGCAGTTCTTC. It translates to CASSIVLHDEQFF.

This rearrangement joins TRBV9 to TRBJ2-7; no clear D. Trimming removed 3 bases at V and 2 bases at J, with 15 bases between. This CDR3 spans 15 amino acids. Germline V gene data show CDR1 as SGDLS and CDR2 as YYNGEE. CDR3 nucleotides: TGTGCCAGCAGCGACCCTCTTAGGTCCCCCTACGAGCAGTACTTC. The encoded protein is CASSDPLRSPYEQYF.

This clonotype was recorded a few times. The chain links TRBV20-1 to TRBJ2-7; TRBD2 aligns across 9 bases. This CDR3 contains 15 residues. Germline assignment: CDR1 DFQATT and CDR2 SNEGSKA (reference sequence). Trimming took 1 base from V and 4 from J; bases not matched to a gene: 8. CDR3 nucleotide sequence: TGCAGTGCTAGAGGTCTAGCGGGGCCGAATTACGAGCAGTACTTC. Amino acid sequence: CSARGLAGPNYEQYF.

This clonotype has ten or more counts. The rearrangement joins TRBV6-1 to TRBJ2-7; D not resolved. CDR1 is MNHNS, CDR2 SASEGT, per germline. V was pared by 1 base and J by 0 bases, with 10 bases between. The CDR3 runs to 15 residues. In nucleotides, the CDR3 is TGTGCCAGCAGTGAAGATTTATTGAGCTCCTACGAGCAGTACTTC. Translated: CASSEDLLSSYEQYF.

For the CDR3, the DNA is TGTGCCAGCAGCGAGCACCCGGGACTAGCGGGAGGTGTGAGGGAGACCCAGTACTTC. It encodes CASSEHPGLAGGVRETQYF. The J gene is TRBJ2-5, the V gene TRBV9; 15 bases line up with TRBD2. With V trimmed by 3 bases and J by 5 bases, 14 bases remained unmatched. Germline V gene lookup returns CDR1 SGDLS and CDR2 YYNGEE. This CDR3 comprises 19 residues.

This clonotype showed up just a few times. V is TRBV3-1 and J is TRBJ2-2, with D possibly being TRBD1 (6 bases). V was clipped by 2 bases and J by 1 base, with 11 bases between them. CDR1 is LGHDT, CDR2 YNNKEL, per germline (reference sequence). The CDR3 length is 16 residues. This CDR3 reads CASSQFPGQNTGELFF. The CDR3, as DNA: TGTGCCAGCAGCCAATTTCCGGGACAGAACACCGGGGAGCTGTTTTTT.

This clonotype was seen a handful of times. The chain links TRBV7-3 to TRBJ2-3, with 7 positions matching TRBD1. Germline assignment: CDR1 SGHTA and CDR2 FQGTGA. Unmatched junction bases numbered 11, after V lost 3 bases and J lost 5 bases. The CDR3 runs 16 residues. The chain's CDR3 is CASSFTGDSDGDTQYF. CDR3 coding DNA: TGTGCCAGCAGCTTCACAGGGGACAGTGACGGAGATACGCAGTATTTT.

In its sample, this clonotype was seen many times. The chain joins TRBV6-5 to TRBJ1-1; D gene uncertain. There are 13 residues in the CDR3. Trimming removed 0 bases at V and 5 bases at J, with 7 bases between. Germline lookup yields CDR1 MNHEY and CDR2 SVGAGI. DNA for the CDR3: TGTGCCAGCAGTTACTCTGTGGGGACTGAAGCTTTCTTT. Its protein product is CASSYSVGTEAFF.

V gene TRBV25-1 combines with J gene TRBJ2-7; D is perhaps TRBD2 (5 bases). V was shortened by 1 base and J by 3 bases, with 16 bases between the two germline ends. CDR3 size: 16 residues. CDR1 and CDR2 (germline): MGHDK, SYGVNS. CDR3 coding DNA: TGTGCCAGCAGTGAATCCCCGTCGGGAATCCACTACGAGCAGTACTTC. Its translation is CASSESPSGIHYEQYF.